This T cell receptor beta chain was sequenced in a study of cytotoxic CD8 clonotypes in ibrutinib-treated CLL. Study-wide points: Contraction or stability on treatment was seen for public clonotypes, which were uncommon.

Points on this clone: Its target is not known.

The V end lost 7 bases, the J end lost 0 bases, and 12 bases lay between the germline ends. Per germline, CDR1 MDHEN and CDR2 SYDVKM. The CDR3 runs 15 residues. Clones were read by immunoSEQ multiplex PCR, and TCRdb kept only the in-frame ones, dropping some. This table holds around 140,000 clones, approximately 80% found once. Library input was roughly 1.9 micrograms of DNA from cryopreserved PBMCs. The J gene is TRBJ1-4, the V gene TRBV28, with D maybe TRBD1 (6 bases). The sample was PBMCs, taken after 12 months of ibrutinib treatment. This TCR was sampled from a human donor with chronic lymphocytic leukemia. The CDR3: CASKDRFTTNEKLFF. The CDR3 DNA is TGTGCCAGCAAGGACAGATTTACAACTAATGAAAAACTGTTTTTT.